Listed below are T cell receptor beta chains from one sample, sequenced in a study of radiotherapy plus CTLA-4 blockade in lung cancer. The assay was immunoSEQ multiplex PCR, and TCRdb's table has in-frame clones only and misses some. The table has around 82,000 clones, more than 60% seen once; the top ten hold 22%. The input for sequencing was peripheral blood, taken from a patient treated with radiotherapy plus ipilimumab. The receptors here all came from a human donor with non-small cell lung cancer whose response to radiotherapy plus ipilimumab could not be evaluated. Some clones in this sample may be carry-over from other donors' samples. CDR3s include the opening cysteine and the closing phenylalanine or tryptophan. A D gene is named only where the DNA matches it firmly. Expanded clones are given a class, and other clones once, few, many or no size at all.

TRBD1	TRBV5-5	TRBJ2-4	NA	CASSLGQGAKNIQYF	TGTGCCAGCAGCTTGGGACAGGGGGCCAAAAACATTCAGTACTTC
NA	TRBV30	TRBJ1-4	NA	CAWTRRAGLGNEKLFF	TGTGCCTGGACCCGAAGAGCAGGGCTAGGTAATGAAAAACTGTTTTTT
TRBD1	TRBV6-5	TRBJ1-6	NA	CASTDRGSYSPLHF	TGTGCCAGCACCGACAGGGGGAGTTATTCACCCCTCCACTTT
TRBD1	TRBV7-9	TRBJ1-4	NA	CASSLRQGNEKLFF	TGTGCCAGCAGCTTACGACAGGGGAATGAAAAACTGTTTTTT
TRBD2	TRBV2	TRBJ2-5	NA	CASKWLAEQETQYF	TGTGCCAGCAAGTGGCTAGCGGAACAAGAGACCCAGTACTTC
TRBD1	TRBV5-1	TRBJ1-3	few	CASSNRDRGGNTIYF	TGCGCCAGCAGCAACCGGGACAGGGGTGGAAACACCATATATTTT
NA	TRBV7-2	TRBJ2-7	NA	CASSAGSMYSYEQYF	TGTGCCAGCAGCGCGGGGTCCATGTACAGCTACGAGCAGTACTTC
TRBD1	TRBV4-1	TRBJ2-7	NA	CASSQVRQGGYEQYF	TGCGCCAGCAGCCAAGTAAGACAGGGCGGCTACGAGCAGTACTTC
TRBD1	TRBV5-1	TRBJ1-1	NA	CASSAGTVPEAFF	TGCGCCAGCAGCGCCGGGACAGTCCCTGAAGCTTTCTTT
TRBD2	TRBV28	TRBJ2-1	few	CASSLAGAPYNEQFF	TGTGCCAGCAGCCTAGCGGGGGCCCCCTACAATGAGCAGTTCTTC
NA	TRBV21-1	TRBJ2-7	NA	CANFYEQYF	TGTGCCAACTTCTACGAGCAGTACTTC
TRBD1	TRBV5-4	TRBJ2-3	once	CASSLAGSAIPRGTDTQYF	TGTGCCAGCAGCTTGGCCGGTAGCGCAATCCCCAGGGGGACAGATACGCAGTATTTT
TRBD1	TRBV2	TRBJ2-7	NA	CASNRDRATYEQYF	TGTGCCAGCAACAGGGACAGGGCTACCTACGAGCAGTACTTC
NA	TRBV5-1	TRBJ1-1	NA	CASSAGGRLNTEAFF	TGCGCCAGCAGCGCGGGGGGACGTTTGAACACTGAAGCTTTCTTT
NA	TRBV19	TRBJ1-1	NA	CASSPRAGADTEAFF	TGTGCCAGTAGTCCTAGGGCGGGGGCCGACACTGAAGCTTTCTTT
TRBD1	TRBV19	TRBJ1-5	NA	CASSPTDRGLQPQHF	TGTGCCAGTAGCCCAACCGACAGGGGGCTTCAGCCCCAGCATTTT
TRBD2	TRBV15	TRBJ2-2	NA	CATSRGPSGGDGELFF	TGTGCCACCAGCAGAGGTCCTAGCGGGGGGGACGGGGAGCTGTTTTTT